This TCR beta chain came from a study of beta chain features in type 1 diabetes. Germline CDR1 MNHEY, CDR2 SMNVEV (reference sequence). V was pared by 6 bases and J by 2 bases, with 10 bases between. The CDR3 sequence is 13 residues long. Comments on this clone: The antigen remains unidentified.

Expressed TCRB transcripts were sequenced after all isolated RNA was converted to cDNA. Generated by immunoSEQ multiplex PCR, the TCRdb table keeps only in-frame clones and is missing some. The sample includes 900,000 or so clones, roughly a sixth of them seen just once. Study-wide findings and caveats: In these data, an HLA type influence on TCRB rearrangement remained unresolved. There were fewer insertions and more deletions at the VDJ junctions of type 1 diabetes patients.

V and J are TRBV27 and TRBJ1-1; D gene unclear. Material: naive CD4+ T cells from blood. The clonotype comes from a young woman in good health. The CDR3 sequence: CASRTVTNTEAFF. Here the CDR3 DNA reads TGTGCCAGCAGAACAGTAACCAACACTGAAGCTTTCTTT.